This T cell receptor (beta chain) was obtained from a study of T cell responses to AZD1222 COVID-19 vaccine listed by TCRdb under 2021. Looking at the study overall: A total of 230 to 250 trial participants underwent TCR sequencing, of whom about 200 had received two doses of AZD1222 and 26 had received two doses of the MenACWY control vaccine. Enrollment into the trials was organized by age into subgroups of 18-55, 56-69 and 70-plus years, and those subgroups contained roughly 160, 29 and 62 TCR-sequenced participants, respectively.

Sample time point, as interpreted from the label and publication: baseline before first vaccination. The treatment or condition tag for this specimen amounts to: meningococcal conjugate vaccine given as trial control. Samples from vaccinated people were obtained from the UK trials COV001 and COV002, which included a single-blind randomized controlled phase 2/3 trial of AZD1222 (ChAdOx1 nCoV-19) in healthy adults. Trial participant PBMC samples were collected at day 0 and day 28 after the second dose for TCRbeta chain sequencing. Note on this clone: Its antigen target is currently unknown. No base qualities exist here, and no much larger clone lies one base off it.

Overall study results and their limits: Reportedly, close to half of the unique spike-specific TCRs recognized epitopes lying outside the regions that are mutated in the B.1.351 and B.1.1.7 variants. The 56-69-year group was small, and its depth increase did not reach significance, likely because of low power. Spike-specific TCR breadth and depth rose significantly after two AZD1222 doses compared with day 0 and with MenACWY recipients. The whole spike protein was spanned by vaccine-associated CD4 TCRs, and dominant responses were seen in regions 160-218 and 743-854. Conclusions about previously exposed vaccinees were limited because only six AZD1222 recipients were SARS-CoV-2 seropositive at baseline. Because no day 14 peak-response samples were available, repertoires were characterized only after the peak T cell response. Most participants were white British and females outnumbered males, and the authors suggested that clonal diversity may have been underestimated.

The CDR3 regions of human TCRbeta chains were subjected to immunosequencing. In the authors' own workflow: TCRs in the repertoires were matched against a reference library of SARS-CoV-2-specific TCRs that had been generated with the MIRA antigen-specificity platform. Breadth meant the fraction of unique TCRs that were SARS-CoV-2-associated, whereas depth meant the fraction of total T cells that were SARS-CoV-2-associated. Using the MIRA data, every spike-specific TCR was mapped to the spike region that the TCR reacted to and assigned to either a CD4 or a CD8 class. Log10-transformed breadth and depth values were compared by one-way ANOVA with Sidak's multiple comparisons tests. Drawn from immuneACCESS, this table holds only the in-frame rearrangements with V and J called that TCRdb kept. Clones are partly lost; checked studies trace under half to an unresolved V gene and leave the rest unexplained. The V and J calls and clone size are taken from that table; D and trimming were inferred from the DNA. The sample profile shows 85,000 to 90,000 clones; 90% to 95% of them were found once. The ten most abundant clones make up 4% to 6% of the sample.

At the junction V is shortened by 6 bases and J by 0 bases, with 21 bases in between. The CDR3 goes from the cysteine to the phenylalanine over 18 residues. The sequence is cut down to CDR3 DNA, 54 bases in frame from base 1. From a lookup of the germline V gene (reference sequence), CDR1 and CDR2 are LNHDA and SQIVND. The TCR originated in an adult in good health. This sample comprised peripheral blood, obtained on day 0 of MenACWY control vaccination. This receptor chain uses TRBV19 and TRBJ1-5; TRBD1 is a possible D gene, resting on 5 matching bases. The DNA sequence is TGTGCCAGTAGCCCGGCGGGGGAACGGGGCTATAGCAATCAGCCCCAGCATTTT. This translates into CASSPAGERGYSNQPQHF.